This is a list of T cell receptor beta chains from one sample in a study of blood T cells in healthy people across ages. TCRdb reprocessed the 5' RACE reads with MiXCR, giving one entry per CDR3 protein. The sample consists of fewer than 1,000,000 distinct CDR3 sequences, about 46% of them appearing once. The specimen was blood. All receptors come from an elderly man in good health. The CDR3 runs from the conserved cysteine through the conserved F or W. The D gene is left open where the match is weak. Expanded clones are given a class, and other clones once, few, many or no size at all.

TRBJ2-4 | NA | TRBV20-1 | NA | TGCAGTGCTAGAATGCCCAAAAACATTCAGTACTTC | CSARMPKNIQYF
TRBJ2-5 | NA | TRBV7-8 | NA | TGTGCCAGCAGCTTCGACAGGTTTGAGCAGTACTTC | CASSFDRFEQYF
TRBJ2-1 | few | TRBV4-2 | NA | TGTGCCAGCAGCCAAGATTCAGGGACTCGGGATGAGCAGTTCTTC | CASSQDSGTRDEQFF
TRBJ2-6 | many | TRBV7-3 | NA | TGTGCCAGCAGCTTACCGACAGGATTTAGCTCTGGGGCCAACGTCCTGACTTTC | CASSLPTGFSSGANVLTF
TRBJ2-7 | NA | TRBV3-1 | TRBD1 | TGTGCCAGCAGCTACCCGGGACAGGGGGGCGAGCAGTACTTC | CASSYPGQGGEQYF
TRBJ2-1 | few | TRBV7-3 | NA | TGTGCCAGCGGGGGAGAGGACTACAATGAGCAGTTCTTC | CASGGEDYNEQFF
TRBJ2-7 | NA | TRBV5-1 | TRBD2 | TGCGCCAGCAGCTCTAAGACCGGGACTAGCTCCTACGAGCAGTACTTC | CASSSKTGTSSYEQYF
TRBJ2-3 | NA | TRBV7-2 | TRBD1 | TGTGCCAGCAGCTCGGGACAGGAGGACACAGATACGCAGTATTTT | CASSSGQEDTDTQYF
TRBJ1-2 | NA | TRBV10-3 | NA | TGTGCCATCAGTGACGCAGGGAAGGCAAACTATGGCTACACCTTC | CAISDAGKANYGYTF
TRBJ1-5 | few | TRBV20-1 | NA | TGCAGTGCTAGTGCTCTGGGCAATCAGCCCCAGCATTTT | CSASALGNQPQHF
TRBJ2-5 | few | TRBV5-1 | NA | TGCGCCAGCGGAAAGTGGGGCAGGACGGTTGAAGAGACCCAGTACTTC | CASGKWGRTVEETQYF
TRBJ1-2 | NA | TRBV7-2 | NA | TGTGCCAGCAGCCTCCACAGGGAGGCGGGCTACACCTTC | CASSLHREAGYTF
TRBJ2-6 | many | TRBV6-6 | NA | TGTGCCAGCAGTTACCCAACAGAGGCTGGGGCCAACGTCCTGACTTTC | CASSYPTEAGANVLTF
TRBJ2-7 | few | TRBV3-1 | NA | TGTGCCAGCAGCGCCCCAAACTACGAGCAGTACTTC | CASSAPNYEQYF
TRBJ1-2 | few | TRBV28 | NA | TGTGCCACCTCCTCCGGGACGGGGCCCAACTATGGCTACACCTTC | CATSSGTGPNYGYTF
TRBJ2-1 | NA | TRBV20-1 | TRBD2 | TGCAGTGCTAGCGCGGGGGGGCCTAACAATGAGCAGTTCTTC | CSASAGGPNNEQFF
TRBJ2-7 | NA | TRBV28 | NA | TGTTCCAGCAGTGGAGACAGCCGTAGATACGAGCAGTACTTC | CSSSGDSRRYEQYF
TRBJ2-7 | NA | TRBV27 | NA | TGTGCCAGCAGTGGATCAGGAGGGGCGGTCTACGAGCAGTACTTC | CASSGSGGAVYEQYF
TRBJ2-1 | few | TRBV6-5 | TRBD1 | TGTGCCAGCACCGAGGGGACAGGGGCCTACAATGAGCAGTTCTTC | CASTEGTGAYNEQFF
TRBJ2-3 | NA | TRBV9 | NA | TGTGCCAGTAGCGTAGGGAGCGGCTCCCCTACAGATGCGCAGTATTTT | CASSVGSGSPTDAQYF
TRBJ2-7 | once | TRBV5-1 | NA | TGCGCCAGCAGCTTAGTACAGGGGGGGTTCTACGAGCAGTACTTC | CASSLVQGGFYEQYF
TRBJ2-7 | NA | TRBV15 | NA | TGTGCCACCAGCAGAGCAGGGAACGAGCAGTACTTC | CATSRAGNEQYF
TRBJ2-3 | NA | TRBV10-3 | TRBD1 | TGTGTCACACAACTGGGACAGGGACCCCAGGGCACGCAGTATTTT | CVTQLGQGPQGTQYF
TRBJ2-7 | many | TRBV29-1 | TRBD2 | TGCAGCGTTTTCAGCGGGATCCACGAGCAGTACTTC | CSVFSGIHEQYF